A single sample is the source of the 15 T cell receptor beta chains below, sequenced in a study of T cell repertoires in cytomegalovirus infection. TCRdb re-derived calls from the reads in MiXCR, one entry per CDR3 protein. The sample carries a few hundred thousand distinct CDR3 sequences, about 15% recorded once. The sample was CD8+ T cells from PBMCs. These TCRs come from a human donor in good health (CMV status not recorded). Some clones in this sample may be carry-over from other donors' samples.

The sample holds a few counts of this clonotype. The rearrangement uses TRBV6-5 and TRBJ2-3, with 9 bases that match TRBD2. J gave up 1 base and V 2 bases, and 4 bases lay outside the gene matches. This CDR3 comprises 16 residues. Germline V gene sequence: CDR1 MNHEY, CDR2 SVGAGI. The CDR3 DNA sequence: TGTGCCAGCAGTTACCATGGCGGGGGGGGCACAGATACGCAGTATTTT. Translation gives CASSYHGGGGTDTQYF.

The sample holds many counts of this clonotype. V usage is TRBV7-9 and J usage is TRBJ1-6, with 9 bases matching TRBD1. CDR3 length: 14 residues. The V and J ends lost 8 bases and 7 bases, in that order; junction bases with no gene match: 6. The germline CDR1 and CDR2 sequences are SEHNR and FQNEAQ (reference sequence). CDR3 nucleotides: TGTGCCAGCCGGCGGGACAGGGCCAATTCACCCCTCCACTTT. Residues: CASRRDRANSPLHF.

This chain connects TRBV6-2 or TRBV6-3 to TRBJ1-1; D call uncertain. The ends were cut back, 8 bases at V and 7 bases at J, with 20 bases in the middle. The CDR3 extends over 14 amino acids. The germline CDR1 and CDR2 sequences are MNHEY and SVGEGT. DNA of the CDR3: TGTGCCAGCCAGGATTTGGTGGAGGAAGATGAAGCTTTCTTT. Its protein product is CASQDLVEEDEAFF.

The chain uses TRBV5-6 and TRBJ1-1, with D unresolved. Germline CDR1 reads SGHDT; CDR2 reads YYEEEE. V was clipped by 4 bases and J by 9 bases, with 16 bases between them. The CDR3 is 13 amino acids. CDR3 sequence: CASSPIQENQAFF. Here the CDR3 DNA reads TGTGCCAGCAGCCCAATTCAGGAAAACCAAGCTTTCTTT.

This chain uses TRBV20-1 with TRBJ2-7; a weak D match, TRBD1 (5 bases). The CDR3 spans 15 residues. V lost 3 bases and J 3 bases, leaving 18 bases between the germline ends. The germline V gene has CDR1 DFQATT and CDR2 SNEGSKA (reference sequence). Written as DNA, the CDR3 is TGCAGTGCTAGGGAAGTGACAGCGTCGGTCTACGAGCAGTACTTC. Encoded protein: CSAREVTASVYEQYF.

The chain recombines TRBV29-1 with TRBJ2-7; 10 positions match TRBD1. In germline, CDR1 is SQVTM, CDR2 ANQGSEA. V shed 6 bases and J 5 bases; nucleotides not matched to a gene: 13. This CDR3 comprises 15 residues. The CDR3 sequence is CSVETTGGLLDEQYF. CDR3 in DNA: TGCAGCGTAGAAACGACAGGGGGCCTGTTGGACGAGCAGTACTTC.

This chain links TRBV19 with TRBJ2-7; 9 nucleotides align to TRBD1. The germline V gene has CDR1 LNHDA and CDR2 SQIVND (reference sequence). V lost 6 bases, J lost 3 bases, and 9 bases stayed unmatched. This CDR3 has 15 amino acids. CDR3 nucleotides: TGTGCCAGTAGGATGGGACAGGGCCAGATCTACGAGCAGTACTTC. Protein: CASRMGQGQIYEQYF.

In this sample, this clonotype turned up a few times. This sequence joins TRBV2 and TRBJ2-2, with D unresolved. Trimming cost V 4 bases and J 5 bases, with 14 bases left between them. Per germline, CDR1 SNHLY and CDR2 FYNNEI. There are 15 residues in the CDR3. CDR3 coding DNA: TGTGCCAGCAGTGCACAGCCCCAATATACCGGGGAGCTGTTTTTT. It translates to CASSAQPQYTGELFF.

This clonotype was detected ten times or more. This chain connects TRBV7-2 to TRBJ1-2, with no clear D. The V and J ends lost 2 bases and 0 bases respectively, with 7 bases between them. CDR1 and CDR2 (germline): SGHTA, FQGNSA. The CDR3 has 14 residues. The CDR3 nucleotides are TGTGCCAGCAGCTTATATGGAGCTAACTATGGCTACACCTTC. Encoded protein: CASSLYGANYGYTF.

This sequence joins TRBV14 and TRBJ1-4; 8 nucleotides agree with TRBD1. The CDR3 has 13 amino acids. J lost 15 bases, V lost 0 bases, and 6 bases had no gene match. CDR1 is SGHDN and CDR2 is FVKESK in the germline V gene. CDR3 bases: TGTGCCAGCAGCCAAGATCTGACAGGGGATTTGTTTTTT. It encodes CASSQDLTGDLFF. Drawing the rest from reference TRBV14 and TRBJ1-4, the complete variable domain is EAGVTQFPSHSVIEKGQTVTLRCDPISGHDNLYWYRRVMGKEIKFLLHFVKESKQDESGMPNNRFLAERTGGTYSTLKVQPAELEDSGVYFCASSQDLTGDLFFGSGTQLSVL.

This clonotype appeared many times. J is TRBJ1-4 and V is TRBV7-6; perhaps TRBD1 as D (6 bases). The CDR3 sequence is 18 residues long. The germline V gene has CDR1 SGHVS and CDR2 FNYEAQ. V was cut by 4 bases and J by 4 bases, with 22 bases left in between. The CDR3 DNA is TGTGCCAGCAGCTCCCTTCCCGTAGGAGGGGGAGGTAATGAAAAACTGTTTTTT. It translates to CASSSLPVGGGGNEKLFF.

The rearrangement links TRBV11-2 to TRBJ2-7; a possible D gene is TRBD1 (5 bases). CDR1 and CDR2 (germline): SGHAT, FQNNGV. Trimming cost V 0 bases and J 5 bases, with 8 bases left between them. This CDR3 contains 13 residues. The CDR3 spells CASSLEVGDEQYF. In DNA, the CDR3 is TGTGCCAGCAGCTTAGAGGTAGGGGACGAGCAGTACTTC.

The table lists this clonotype with many counts. The genes are TRBV6-1 and TRBJ2-3, with 9 positions matching TRBD1. V shed 5 bases, J shed 4 bases, and the junction held 7 bases outside the gene matches. This CDR3 comprises 15 residues. Per the germline V gene, CDR1 is MNHNS and CDR2 is SASEGT. CDR3 nucleotide sequence: TGTGCCAGCAGTCTACAGGGGGCGAATGCAGATACGCAGTATTTT. This codes for CASSLQGANADTQYF.

The gene calls are TRBV19 and TRBJ1-5; perhaps TRBD1 as D (5 bases). There are 17 residues in the CDR3. Per germline, CDR1 LNHDA and CDR2 SQIVND (reference sequence). The V end was cut by 3 bases, the J end by 0 bases, with 15 bases between. The CDR3 nucleotides are TGTGCCAGTAGTATTCTCGGGGGGTCGGATAGCAATCAGCCCCAGCATTTT. Translating it yields CASSILGGSDSNQPQHF. Drawing the rest from reference TRBV19 and TRBJ1-5, the complete variable domain is DGGITQSPKYLFRKEGQNVTLSCEQNLNHDAMYWYRQDPGQGLRLIYYSQIVNDFQKGDIAEGYSVSREKKESFPLTVTSAQKNPTAFYLCASSILGGSDSNQPQHFGDGTRLSIL.

Only a few counts were recorded for this clonotype. J is TRBJ1-3 and V is TRBV28; a possible D gene is TRBD1 (5 bases). This CDR3 comprises 14 residues. V shed 3 bases and J shed 3 bases, with 9 bases lying between them. Looked up from germline, CDR1 is MDHEN and CDR2 is SYDVKM. CDR3 in amino acids: CASSFHQGGNTIYF. The CDR3 nucleotides read TGTGCCAGCAGTTTTCATCAGGGTGGAAACACCATATATTTT. Looking up the rest from reference TRBV28 and TRBJ1-3 gives the full variable domain: DVKVTQSSRYLVKRTGEKVFLECVQDMDHENMFWYRQDPGLGLRLIYFSYDVKMKEKGDIPEGYSVSREKKERFSLILESASTNQTSMYLCASSFHQGGNTIYFGEGSWLTVV.